This T cell receptor (beta chain) comes out of a study of response to subunit inactivated influenza vaccine. Broader study findings: Authors suggested that a seasonal influenza vaccination recruits few new T cells each time.

MiXCR, applied by TCRdb to the RT-PCR reads, yields one record per CDR3 protein. Among about 700,000 distinct CDR3 sequences listed, approximately 13% were seen once. This clonotype was seen a handful of times. Antigen specificity is unknown. The CDR3 totals 15 residues. The V end lost 5 bases, the J end lost 0 bases, and 14 bases lay between the germline ends. The germline V gene has CDR1 SGHTA and CDR2 FQGNSA. The source was PBMCs from blood, collected approximately 15 days before vaccination. This clonotype was obtained from a man aged 45-60 years who received an inactivated influenza vaccine. The rearrangement uses TRBV7-2 and TRBJ2-7, with D perhaps given as TRBD1 or TRBD2 (5 bases each). CDR3 region: CASSEGIGFSYEQYF. The CDR3, as DNA: TGTGCCAGCAGCGAGGGGATTGGGTTCTCCTACGAGCAGTACTTC.